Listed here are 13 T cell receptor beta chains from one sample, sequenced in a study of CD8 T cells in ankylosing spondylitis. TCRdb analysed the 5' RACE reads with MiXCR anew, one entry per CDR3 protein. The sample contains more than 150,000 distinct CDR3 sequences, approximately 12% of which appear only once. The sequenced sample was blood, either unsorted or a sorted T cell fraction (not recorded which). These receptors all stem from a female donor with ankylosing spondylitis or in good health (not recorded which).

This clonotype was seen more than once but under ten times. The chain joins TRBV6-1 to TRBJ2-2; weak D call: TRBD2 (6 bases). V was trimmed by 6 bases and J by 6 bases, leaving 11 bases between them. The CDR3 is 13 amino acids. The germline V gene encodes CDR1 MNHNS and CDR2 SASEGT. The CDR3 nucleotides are TGTGCCAGCAGCCTCGGGAGCGCCGGGGAGCTGTTTTTT. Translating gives CASSLGSAGELFF.

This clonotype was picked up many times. CDR3 DNA sequence: TGTGCCAGCAGCAACCGGGTTGATACGCAGTATTTT. Translated: CASSNRVDTQYF. The rearrangement joins TRBV21-1 to TRBJ2-3; the DNA was not used to check the table's D call, TRBD1. TRBV21-1 is classified as a pseudogene. This CDR3 is 12 amino acids long.

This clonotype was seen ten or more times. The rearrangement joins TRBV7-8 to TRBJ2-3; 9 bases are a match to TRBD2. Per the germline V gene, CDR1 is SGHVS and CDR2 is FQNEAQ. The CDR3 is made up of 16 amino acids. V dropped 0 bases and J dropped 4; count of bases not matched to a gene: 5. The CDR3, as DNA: TGTGCCAGCAGCTTAGCGGGCGGGAGGGCCTCAGATACGCAGTATTTT. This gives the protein CASSLAGGRASDTQYF.

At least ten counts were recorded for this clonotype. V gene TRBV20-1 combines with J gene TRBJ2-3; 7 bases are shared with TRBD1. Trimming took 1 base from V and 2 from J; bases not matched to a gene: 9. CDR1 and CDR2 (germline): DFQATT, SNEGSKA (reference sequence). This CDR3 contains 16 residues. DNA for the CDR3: TGCAGTGCTAGAGGCGGACGAGGGGGCGCCACAGATACGCAGTATTTT. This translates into CSARGGRGGATDTQYF.

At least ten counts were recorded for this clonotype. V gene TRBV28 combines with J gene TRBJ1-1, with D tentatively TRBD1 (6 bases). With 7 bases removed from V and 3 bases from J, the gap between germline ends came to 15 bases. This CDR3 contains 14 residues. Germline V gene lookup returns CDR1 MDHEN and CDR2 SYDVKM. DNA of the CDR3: TGTGCCAGCATAGAGGGGGGCAGCGACACTGAAGCTTTCTTT. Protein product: CASIEGGSDTEAFF.

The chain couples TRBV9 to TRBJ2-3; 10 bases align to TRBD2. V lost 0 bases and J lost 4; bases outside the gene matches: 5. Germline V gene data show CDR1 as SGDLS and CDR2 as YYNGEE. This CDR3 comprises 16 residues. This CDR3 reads CASSVGASGSPDTQYF. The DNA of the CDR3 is TGTGCCAGCAGCGTAGGGGCTAGCGGGAGTCCAGATACGCAGTATTTT.

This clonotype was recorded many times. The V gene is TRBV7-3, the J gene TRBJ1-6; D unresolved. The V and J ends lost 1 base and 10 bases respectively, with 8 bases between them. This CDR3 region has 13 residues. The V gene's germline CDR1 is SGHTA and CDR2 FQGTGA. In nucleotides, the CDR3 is TGTGCCAGCAGCTTAATGTTGGGCTCACCCCTCCACTTT. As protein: CASSLMLGSPLHF.

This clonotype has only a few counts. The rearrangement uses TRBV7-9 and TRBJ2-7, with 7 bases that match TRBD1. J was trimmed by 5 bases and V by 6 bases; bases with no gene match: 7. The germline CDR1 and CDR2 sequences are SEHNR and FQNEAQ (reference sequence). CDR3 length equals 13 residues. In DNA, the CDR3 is TGTGCCAGCAGAGCAGGACAGGTCAACGAGCAGTACTTC. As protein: CASRAGQVNEQYF.

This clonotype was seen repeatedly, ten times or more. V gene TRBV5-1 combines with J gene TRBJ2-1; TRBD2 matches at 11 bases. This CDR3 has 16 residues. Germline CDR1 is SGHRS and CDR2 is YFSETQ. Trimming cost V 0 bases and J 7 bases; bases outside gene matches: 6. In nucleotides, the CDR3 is TGCGCCAGCAGCTTGGCCGCTAGCGGGAGGCCAAATGAGCAGTTCTTC. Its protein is CASSLAASGRPNEQFF.

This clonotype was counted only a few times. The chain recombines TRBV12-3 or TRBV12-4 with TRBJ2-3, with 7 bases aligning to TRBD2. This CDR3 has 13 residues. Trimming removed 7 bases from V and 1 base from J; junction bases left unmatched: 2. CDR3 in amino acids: CASTLAGTDTQYF. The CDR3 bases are TGTGCCAGCACCCTAGCGGGCACAGATACGCAGTATTTT.

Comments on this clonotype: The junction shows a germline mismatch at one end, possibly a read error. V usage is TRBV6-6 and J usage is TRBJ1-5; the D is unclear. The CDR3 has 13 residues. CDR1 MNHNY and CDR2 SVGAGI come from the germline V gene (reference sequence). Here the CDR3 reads CASSYASDQPQHF. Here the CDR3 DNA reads TGTGCCAGCAGTTATGCTAGCGATCAGCCCCAGCATTTT.

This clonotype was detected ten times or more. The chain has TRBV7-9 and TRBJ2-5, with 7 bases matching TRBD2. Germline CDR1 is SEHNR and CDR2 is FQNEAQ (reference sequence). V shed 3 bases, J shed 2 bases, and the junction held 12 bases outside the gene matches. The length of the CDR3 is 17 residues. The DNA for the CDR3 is TGTGCCAGCAGCTTTTCTGCGGGAGCGTTGAGACAAGAGACCCAGTACTTC. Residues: CASSFSAGALRQETQYF.

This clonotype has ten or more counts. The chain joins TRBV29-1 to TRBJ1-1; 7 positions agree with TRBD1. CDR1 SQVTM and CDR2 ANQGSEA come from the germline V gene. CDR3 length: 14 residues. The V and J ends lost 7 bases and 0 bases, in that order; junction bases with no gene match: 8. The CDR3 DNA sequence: TGCAGCGCACGGGACAGAGGGCTGAACACTGAAGCTTTCTTT. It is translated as CSARDRGLNTEAFF.